A selection of T cell receptor beta chains follows, all from one sample in a study of T cell changes during pregnancy in multiple sclerosis. Measured with immunoSEQ multiplex PCR; TCRdb has only the in-frame clones, and not every one. This sample yields 85,000 to 130,000 clones, of which more than 80% are seen a single time; roughly 1.5% belongs to the top ten. Specimen: peripheral blood, collected before pregnancy. The receptor source for this set is a female donor with multiple sclerosis, enrolled in a pregnancy study. Each CDR3 is given with its conserved first and last residue. A D gene is named only where the DNA matches it firmly. The size of a clone is reported for some rows only, either as once, few or many, or as a class for expanded clones.

V	size	D	J	CDR3	DNA
TRBV4-1	NA	NA	TRBJ1-2	CASSQETSGKINYGYTF	TGCGCCAGCAGCCAAGAGACCTCGGGGAAAATAAACTATGGCTACACCTTC
TRBV5-5	NA	NA	TRBJ2-1	CASIGVSYNEQFF	TGTGCCAGCATCGGGGTTTCCTACAATGAGCAGTTCTTC
TRBV6-5	few	TRBD1	TRBJ1-5	CASSWTGGDQPQHF	TGTGCCAGCAGTTGGACAGGGGGCGATCAGCCCCAGCATTTT
TRBV5-3	NA	NA	TRBJ2-1	CARSLAPGQWAGNEQFF	TGTGCCAGAAGCTTGGCCCCCGGACAGTGGGCCGGCAATGAGCAGTTCTTC
TRBV30	NA	TRBD1	TRBJ1-2	CAWTLTGAKNYGYTF	TGTGCCTGGACCCTTACAGGGGCAAAGAACTATGGCTACACCTTC
TRBV5-1	NA	TRBD2	TRBJ2-7	CASSTGTSGGLGEQYF	TGCGCCAGCAGCACCGGGACTAGCGGGGGGCTGGGCGAGCAGTACTTC
TRBV2	NA	TRBD1	TRBJ1-1	CASRGQGGLAEAFF	TGTGCCAGCAGGGGACAGGGGGGCTTGGCTGAAGCTTTCTTT
TRBV5-6	NA	NA	TRBJ1-2	CASSLEPGAVYGYTF	TGTGCCAGCAGCTTGGAGCCAGGGGCGGTCTATGGCTACACCTTC
TRBV13	NA	TRBD2	TRBJ2-7	CASSARGGIHEQYF	TGTGCCAGCAGCGCCCGGGGGGGAATCCACGAGCAGTACTTC
TRBV11-3	once	NA	TRBJ2-7	CASSGGPPYEQYF	TGTGCCAGCAGCGGGGGCCCACCCTACGAGCAGTACTTC
TRBV19	NA	TRBD2	TRBJ2-1	CASSVIAGEYNEQFF	TGTGCCAGTAGTGTTATAGCGGGAGAATACAATGAGCAGTTCTTC
TRBV27	NA	TRBD1	TRBJ1-4	CASKRGQSNEKLFF	TGTGCCAGCAAGAGGGGGCAGAGTAATGAAAAACTGTTTTTT
TRBV6-5	NA	NA	TRBJ1-5	CASSYGSRQPQHF	TGTGCCAGCAGTTACGGTTCTCGGCAGCCCCAGCATTTT
TRBV27	NA	TRBD2	TRBJ2-1	CASSSPAPTSGRESSYNEQFF	TGTGCCAGCAGTTCTCCCGCTCCGACTAGCGGGAGGGAGAGCTCCTACAATGAGCAGTTCTTC
TRBV30	once	NA	TRBJ2-3	CAWSGRTGTDTQYF	TGTGCCTGGAGCGGAAGGACTGGCACAGATACGCAGTATTTT
TRBV7-9	NA	NA	TRBJ1-4	CASSPQGRANEKLFF	TGTGCCAGCAGCCCACAGGGTCGGGCTAATGAAAAACTGTTTTTT
TRBV11-3	NA	NA	TRBJ1-1	CASSLGGNSGTEAFF	TGTGCCAGCAGCTTAGGAGGCAACTCTGGGACTGAAGCTTTCTTT
TRBV11-3	NA	TRBD1	TRBJ2-5	CASSHGTGVGETQYF	TGTGCCAGCAGCCACGGCACAGGGGTTGGAGAGACCCAGTACTTC
TRBV9	NA	TRBD1	TRBJ1-6	CASSPRTGEDSPLHF	TGTGCCAGCAGCCCCCGGACAGGGGAGGATTCACCCCTCCACTTT
TRBV29-1	NA	TRBD1	TRBJ1-1	CSGLSRQGPSNTEAFF	TGCAGCGGCCTAAGCAGACAGGGACCTTCCAACACTGAAGCTTTCTTT
TRBV11-3	NA	TRBD2	TRBJ2-4	CASSFRSGGTYLAKNIQYF	TGTGCCAGCAGCTTTCGGAGCGGGGGGACCTATCTAGCCAAAAACATTCAGTACTTC
TRBV7-2	NA	TRBD2	TRBJ2-7	CASRPRGRASEQYF	TGTGCCAGCAGGCCCCGCGGGAGGGCCAGCGAGCAGTACTTC
TRBV7-2	NA	TRBD1	TRBJ2-7	CASSLRDSPQYEQYF	TGTGCCAGCAGCTTAAGGGACAGCCCCCAATACGAGCAGTACTTC
TRBV2	once	NA	TRBJ1-1	CASSRTAPNTEAFF	TGTGCCAGCAGTAGGACTGCCCCTAACACTGAAGCTTTCTTT
TRBV4-2	NA	TRBD1	TRBJ1-2	CASSPQPGRGNYGYTF	TGTGCCAGCAGCCCCCAGCCAGGCAGGGGGAACTATGGCTACACCTTC